Following are 2 T cell receptor beta chains from one sample sequenced in a study of T cell changes during pregnancy in multiple sclerosis. The repertoire was sequenced with immunoSEQ multiplex PCR; TCRdb's copy has only in-frame clones and lacks some. The table includes about 77,000 clones, around 89% detected once. The sample was peripheral blood, taken before pregnancy. These receptors all come from a female donor with multiple sclerosis, enrolled in a pregnancy study.

V and J are TRBV4-1 and TRBJ2-7; TRBD1 aligns across 9 bases. The V gene end was trimmed by 8 bases and the J gene end by 7 bases; junction bases not matched to a gene: 12. Germline V gene lookup returns CDR1 MGHRA and CDR2 YSYEKL. This CDR3 has 14 residues. CDR3 DNA sequence: TGCGCCAGCGCGCCGATGGACAGGGGTGGGGAGCAGTACTTC. It is translated as CASAPMDRGGEQYF.

The V and J genes are TRBV2 and TRBJ1-1, with D possibly TRBD1 on 5 matching bases. The CDR3 loop spans 15 amino acids. Between the trimmed V and J ends, which lost 3 bases and 0 bases, there was a span of 11 bases. Germline V gives CDR1 SNHLY, CDR2 FYNNEI. CDR3 DNA sequence: TGTGCCAGCAGTGAGGAGGGACGGGTGAACACTGAAGCTTTCTTT. Residues: CASSEEGRVNTEAFF. The whole variable domain, filled in from reference TRBV2 and TRBJ1-1, reads EPEVTQTPSHQVTQMGQEVILRCVPISNHLYFYWYRQILGQKVEFLVSFYNNEISEKSEIFDDQFSVERPDGSNFTLKIRSTKLEDSAMYFCASSEEGRVNTEAFFGQGTRLTVV.